The rows below give T cell receptor beta chains drawn from one sample of a study of technical replicates of blood from several donors. Assay used: immunoSEQ multiplex PCR; TCRdb lists only in-frame clones, some missing. The data show some 76,000 clones, 95% to 98% seen once. The sample taken for sequencing was T cells isolated from PBMCs. Source of these receptors: a human donor in good health. Each CDR3 is given with its conserved first and last residue. The D gene is left open where the match is weak. For some rows the clone size is stated as once, few or many, or as a class when expanded; others skip it.

j_call d_call v_call clone_size cdr3_length cdr3_nt cdr3_aa
TRBJ2-2 NA TRBV9 NA 12 TGTGCCAGCAGCCCAAACACCGGGGAGCTGTTTTTT CASSPNTGELFF
TRBJ2-7 NA TRBV4-2 NA 13 TGTGCCAGCAGCCAAGACAGGGATAGGGAGCAGTACTTC CASSQDRDREQYF
TRBJ2-5 TRBD2 TRBV29-1 NA 14 TGCAGCGTCTCAGGACTAGCGGTGGGAGAGACCCAGTACTTC CSVSGLAVGETQYF
TRBJ1-5 TRBD1 TRBV19 NA 14 TGTGCCAGTAGCGGGACAGGGGGCGATCAGCCCCAGCATTTT CASSGTGGDQPQHF
TRBJ2-3 TRBD1 TRBV29-1 once 14 TGCAGCGTAGACAGGGGGCAGAGCACAGATACGCAGTATTTT CSVDRGQSTDTQYF
TRBJ1-1 NA TRBV5-4 NA 13 TGTGCCAGCAGCCGGGGACAAGACACTGAAGCTTTCTTT CASSRGQDTEAFF
TRBJ1-2 NA TRBV4-3 NA 13 TGCGCCAGCAGCCCAGAAACAGGGCGGGGCTACACCTTC CASSPETGRGYTF
TRBJ2-5 NA TRBV2 NA 16 TGTGCCAGCAGTCTCCTTGGAGAGGGTCTCAAGGAGACCCAGTACTTC CASSLLGEGLKETQYF
TRBJ2-5 NA TRBV7-8 NA 14 TGTGCCAGCAGTCTCTACAAACCTCCAGGGACCCAGTACTTC CASSLYKPPGTQYF
TRBJ1-2 TRBD1 TRBV9 NA 15 TGTGCCAGCAGCGACCGGGACAGGGGGCTCTATGGCTACACCTTC CASSDRDRGLYGYTF
TRBJ1-3 NA TRBV27 NA 13 TGTGCCAGCAGTTTGGTAGAAGGAAACACCATATATTTT CASSLVEGNTIYF